The sequence of this T cell receptor beta chain was determined in a study of CD8+ T cells in alopecia areata (dated by TCRdb to the late 2010s). With regard to the full study: The treated patients, all with moderate-to-severe alopecia areata, were enrolled in an open-label pilot trial of oral tofacitinib given at 5 to 10 mg twice daily. Tofacitinib-treated patients had biopsies at baseline and at 4 and 24 weeks of treatment, with a later scalp biopsy in several patients. The RNA source kit depended on sample type: the PAXgene miRNA kit for fixed scalp, the miRNeasy kit for PBMCs, and the RNeasy kit for mouse skin. Disease severity in treated patients was measured with the SALT score, which quantifies the percentage of affected scalp surface area. In humans, TCRbeta sequencing was performed on scalp tissue and on sorted CD4+ and CD8+ peripheral blood T cells from healthy controls and from patients with patchy or totalis/universalis alopecia areata. Patients received tofacitinib for 6 to 18 months and were then followed off drug for 6 months to check for delayed response and recurrence. TCRbeta CDR3 regions were amplified by immunoSEQ multiplex PCR with 35 Vbeta forward and 13 Jbeta reverse primers. Clonality in the scalp was compared among normal scalp (n=4), patchy alopecia areata scalp (n=8), and alopecia totalis/universalis scalp (n=8). The study used high-throughput TCRbeta sequencing to examine T cell clonal expansion in alopecia areata, in both the C3H/HeJ mouse model and human patients. Beyond this particular receptor, the publication reports: Compared with normal scalp, lesional scalp had higher clonality and more expanded CD8+ clones, particularly in alopecia totalis/universalis, a pattern that suggests antigenic drive. Because the treated cohort was small and had only one nonresponder, larger studies are needed to examine links between baseline CD8+ expansion and response. TCR sequences shared between patients were less clear than in mice, possibly partly because of HLA diversity in the patient population. Tofacitinib significantly lowered scalp clonality and the number of expanded CD8+ clones among the top 100 scalp clones. Scalp TCR repertoire analysis is complicated because resident alphabeta T cells in normal human skin are also sequenced, whereas mouse skin is dominated by gammadelta T cells. Many expanded lesional clones persisted in scalp and blood during tofacitinib treatment, which may partly explain relapse after stopping treatment.

The library was generated by the immunoSEQ multiplex PCR assay. For TCR sequencing, RNA was extracted from every sample and reverse transcribed into cDNA to serve as template. First-strand cDNA was synthesized using SuperScript III with a 2:1 mix of oligo-dT and random hexamers. A synthetic immune receptor repertoire was used to measure amplification bias, and any remaining bias was corrected computationally. From the authors' description of their analysis: Raw reads were preprocessed to remove errors, and CDR3 was defined by IMGT conventions from the conserved cysteine to phenylalanine. Clonality was computed by normalizing Shannon entropy by log2 of the number of productive unique TCRs and subtracting the result from 1. Scalp TCRbeta sequences were cross-referenced with sorted blood CD4 and CD8 repertoires so that the CD4 or CD8 identity of scalp clones could be inferred. The source is immuneACCESS, and TCRdb retained only in-frame sequences with V and J called. Part of the clones is not carried over; for the studies checked, unresolved V genes explain less than half of this, and the remainder is unexplained. V and J calls plus clone size are reproduced from that table; the DNA served to infer D and trimming. The sample table records a few hundred thousand clones; roughly 56% of these occur just once. Of the sample, 1.6% falls within the top ten clones.

With regard to this clone: What this receptor recognizes is not known. No clone much larger than this one lies a single base away; base qualities are absent.

The time point label of this sample denotes: around 29 days on oral tofacitinib. This specimen's treatment or condition label, per the study, means: oral pan-JAK inhibitor, 5-10 mg twice daily. Peripheral blood and lesional scalp punch biopsies were obtained from patients with alopecia areata. PBMCs were isolated by density centrifugation and stained for CD3, CD4 and CD8, and CD4+ and CD8+ T cells were sorted on a FACSAria. Clipping removes 4 bases from V and 4 bases from J, with 11 as the unmatched junction base count. Via the germline V gene (reference sequence), CDR1 is MNHEY and CDR2 SMNVEV. The CDR3 sequence holds 16 residues, the cysteine and phenylalanine included. Left in the record is the CDR3 DNA by itself, 48 bases read in frame from the first base.

The source is a human donor with alopecia areata. The source was CD4+ T cells sorted from blood, collected at week 4, from a patient treated with tofacitinib. The chain joins TRBV27 to TRBJ2-7; a stretch of 9 junction bases matches TRBD1. CDR3 reads: CASSSTGGITIYEQYF. The sequenced DNA: TGTGCCAGCAGTTCAACAGGGGGCATCACGATTTACGAGCAGTACTTC.